The next 19 T cell receptor beta chains were all read from a single sample in a study of T-cell memory formation after mild COVID-19 listed by TCRdb under 2021. The library was produced with 5' RACE. Reads for this sample came from an Illumina NovaSeq 6000. TCRdb trimmed the raw reads at Q25, called clones with MiXCR and kept productive beta chains. Records with the same CDR3 protein are collapsed into one entry carrying the most frequent genes and DNA. Here the sample has roughly 560,000 distinct CDR3 sequences; roughly 21% occur a single time. Roughly an eighth of the sample is in the top ten clones. The sequenced sample was PBMCs or a T cell subset sorted from them (not recorded which). These receptors were collected from an adult woman who had mild COVID-19 (a few samples of this study predate the infection). The sample titles of this study are shuffled in the database, so cell type and time point are left out; the donor was told from shared clones.

The genes are TRBV18 and TRBJ1-2, with D maybe TRBD1 (5 bases). CDR3 length: 14 residues. Germline V gives CDR1 KGHSH, CDR2 LQKENI. V was shortened by 1 base and J by 2 bases, with 8 bases between the two germline ends. CDR3 DNA sequence: TGTGCCAGCTCACCACTGGAGGGGAACTATGGCTACACCTTC. Encoded protein: CASSPLEGNYGYTF.

The chain combines TRBV14 with TRBJ2-7, with TRBD2 as a possible D gene (6 bases). Trimming shortened V by 4 bases and J by 3 bases, and 13 bases separated the two germline ends. In germline, CDR1 is SGHDN, CDR2 FVKESK. The CDR3 has 14 amino acids. The CDR3 sequence is CASSPAGTYYEQYF. The CDR3 nucleotides are TGTGCCAGCAGCCCCGCCGGGACTTACTACGAGCAGTACTTC.

The chain links TRBV7-8 to TRBJ1-1, with D possibly matching TRBD1 (6 bases). V lost 3 bases to trimming and J lost 3 bases, with 11 bases between them. Germline CDR1 is SGHVS and CDR2 is FQNEAQ. The CDR3 runs to 14 residues. CDR3 DNA: TGTGCCAGCAGCTTGGGGGGGGCCTACACTGAAGCTTTCTTT. Amino acid sequence: CASSLGGAYTEAFF.

The V and J genes are TRBV5-1 and TRBJ1-1; D is ambiguous. The length of the CDR3 is 12 residues. Germline V gene data show CDR1 as SGHRS and CDR2 as YFSETQ. Between the trimmed V and J ends, which lost 7 bases and 5 bases, there was a span of 12 bases. The CDR3 spells CASRTGRTEAFF. DNA for the CDR3: TGCGCCAGCCGTACGGGGAGAACTGAAGCTTTCTTT.

The chain is built from TRBV5-1 and TRBJ2-5, with 9 bases identical to TRBD2. The V gene end was trimmed by 2 bases and the J gene end by 5 bases; junction bases not matched to a gene: 7. Germline CDR1 reads SGHRS; CDR2 reads YFSETQ. The CDR3 has 15 amino acids. CDR3 sequence reads: CASSFNAGGLETQYF. In nucleotides, the CDR3 is TGCGCCAGCAGCTTCAACGCGGGGGGGCTGGAGACCCAGTACTTC.

The chain recombines TRBV29-1 with TRBJ1-1; D unresolved. Per germline, CDR1 SQVTM and CDR2 ANQGSEA. The CDR3 contains 12 residues. V gave up 4 bases and J gave up 4 bases, with 10 bases separating them. As DNA, the CDR3 is TGCAGCGTTGTATCCCGGGGCACTGAAGCTTTCTTT. Amino acid sequence: CSVVSRGTEAFF.

The chain links TRBV12-3 or TRBV12-4 to TRBJ2-5, with TRBD2 matching 14 bases. The CDR3 length is 19 residues. The V gene end was trimmed by 6 bases and the J gene end by 4 bases; junction bases not matched to a gene: 16. The CDR3 protein is CASSPQPLGLAGGPETQYF. The CDR3 DNA reads as TGTGCCAGCAGCCCCCAACCCTTAGGACTAGCGGGAGGTCCAGAGACCCAGTACTTC.

This clonotype was recorded a few times. V and J are TRBV4-3 and TRBJ2-3, with a weak D call TRBD1 (6 bases). The V end lost 1 base, the J end lost 4 bases, and 9 bases lay between the germline ends. CDR1 and CDR2 (germline): LGHNA, YSLEER. The CDR3 is 14 residues long. In nucleotides, the CDR3 is TGCGCCAGCAGCCAAGGCAGGGGACCAGATACGCAGTATTTT. Amino acids: CASSQGRGPDTQYF.

The CDR3 protein is CASSLEGARDTIYF. For the CDR3, the DNA is TGCGCCAGCAGCTTGGAAGGCGCTAGGGACACCATATATTTT. The chain uses TRBV5-1 and TRBJ1-3; D uncertain. Germline lookup yields CDR1 SGHRS and CDR2 YFSETQ. The germline V and J ends were trimmed by 0 bases and 8 bases, with 12 bases remaining between them. The CDR3 runs to 14 residues.

The CDR3 nucleotides read TGTGCCAGCAGTCTCCTGGGGGAATCCTACGAGCAGTACTTC. The encoded protein is CASSLLGESYEQYF. V and J are TRBV2 and TRBJ2-7, with D perhaps assigned TRBD1 or TRBD2 (5 bases each). From germline, CDR1 is SNHLY and CDR2 FYNNEI. The CDR3 covers 14 residues. V was cut by 5 bases and J by 1 base, with 12 bases left in between.

The sample holds a few counts of this clonotype. The rearrangement links TRBV7-2 to TRBJ2-7, with unresolved D. Germline CDR1 SGHTA, CDR2 FQGNSA. This CDR3 has 17 amino acids. The germline V and J ends were trimmed by 5 bases and 0 bases, with 20 bases remaining between them. CDR3 residues: CASSPRFGIGPSYEQYF. The CDR3 nucleotides are TGTGCCAGCAGCCCTAGGTTCGGTATAGGCCCCTCCTACGAGCAGTACTTC.

The genes are TRBV5-1 and TRBJ2-1; TRBD2 matches at 12 bases. The CDR3 extends over 15 amino acids. V lost 3 bases, J lost 10 bases, and 8 bases stayed unmatched. Germline CDR1 is SGHRS and CDR2 is YFSETQ. The CDR3 region is CASSYPTSGSGEQFF. CDR3 nucleotides: TGCGCCAGCAGCTACCCGACTAGCGGGAGCGGCGAGCAGTTCTTC.

The chain employs TRBV11-2 and TRBJ2-1, with TRBD2 identical over 10 bases. This CDR3 region has 17 residues. V lost 6 bases and J lost 3; bases outside the gene matches: 11. Germline V gene lookup returns CDR1 SGHAT and CDR2 FQNNGV. Here the CDR3 reads CASRSRAGGAGYNEQFF. The CDR3 DNA follows: TGTGCCAGCAGGTCGCGAGCGGGGGGGGCCGGCTACAATGAGCAGTTCTTC.

The chain combines TRBV4-2 with TRBJ2-3, with TRBD1 matching over 7 bases. The junction had 8 bases not matched to a gene; V was cut back by 5 bases and J by 0 bases. The CDR3 runs to 16 residues. The germline CDR1 and CDR2 sequences are LGHNA and YNFKEQ. The CDR3 DNA follows: TGTGCCAGCAGCTACCAGGGGACAGCTAGCACAGATACGCAGTATTTT. Its protein is CASSYQGTASTDTQYF.

The rearrangement links TRBV5-6 to TRBJ2-2; no clear D gene. The CDR3 runs 15 residues. V was shortened by 0 bases and J by 1 base, with 7 bases between the two germline ends. The V gene's germline CDR1 is SGHDT and CDR2 YYEEEE. Here the CDR3 DNA reads TGTGCCAGCAGCTTGGGGCGCCTGAACACCGGGGAGCTGTTTTTT. It codes for CASSLGRLNTGELFF.

The chain uses TRBV27 and TRBJ1-1, with unresolved D. V gave up 2 bases and J gave up 8 bases, with 12 bases separating them. This CDR3 is built from 13 residues. CDR1 MNHEY and CDR2 SMNVEV come from the germline V gene (reference sequence). CDR3 DNA sequence: TGTGCCAGCAGTTTAGGTCGGAGCCGCGAAGCTTTCTTT. It specifies CASSLGRSREAFF.

This clonotype was observed a few times. This chain uses TRBV7-9 with TRBJ2-3; D is ambiguous. Between the trimmed V and J ends, which lost 1 base and 2 bases, there was a span of 16 bases. Looked up from germline, CDR1 is SEHNR and CDR2 is FQNEAQ (reference sequence). The CDR3 contains 17 residues. The CDR3 region has the DNA TGTGCCAGCAGCTTAGATTGGCAAGGCAGATCCACAGATACGCAGTATTTT. Translated, it gives CASSLDWQGRSTDTQYF.

The CDR3 nucleotides read TGTGCCAGCAGCTTGGTCGCGGACAGGGGAGATGGCTACACCTTC. This codes for CASSLVADRGDGYTF. This chain joins TRBV5-6 and TRBJ1-2, with 9 positions matching TRBD1. This CDR3 region has 15 residues. With V trimmed by 0 bases and J by 6 bases, 6 bases remained unmatched. CDR1 is SGHDT and CDR2 is YYEEEE in the germline V gene.

The rearrangement joins TRBV20-1 to TRBJ2-2; D perhaps matches TRBD1 (6 bases). The V and J ends lost 5 bases and 5 bases respectively, with 15 bases between them. CDR1 DFQATT and CDR2 SNEGSKA come from the germline V gene (reference sequence). The CDR3 is 14 amino acids. CDR3: CSAAQGPMTGELFF. CDR3 nucleotide sequence: TGCAGTGCTGCACAGGGCCCCATGACCGGGGAGCTGTTTTTT.